This paragraph covers one T cell receptor (beta chain) sequence. What it binds is unknown. Template switching supplied a universal primer site; unique molecular identifiers were carried on the cDNA. A single record per CDR3 protein comes from TCRdb applying MiXCR to the 5' RACE reads. The sample shows 450,000 or so distinct CDR3 sequences, more than 20% of them seen only once. This specimen comes from a study of identical twins. General study findings and limits: With beta out-of-frame sequences, excess sharing by twins was weaker.

Germline-derived CDR1 and CDR2 are SQVTM and ANQGSEA. V trimming: 6 bases; J trimming: 6 bases; junction bases outside the gene matches: 7. There are 15 residues in the CDR3. These data are also associated with another study on T cells expressing NK-cell markers. That source notes: The study sequenced eight donors, seven HCMV-seropositive and one seronegative.

The TCR comes from a young woman in good health. The sample consisted of CD4+ T cells sorted from blood. This chain links TRBV29-1 with TRBJ2-3, with TRBD2 matching over 15 bases. In nucleotides, the CDR3 is TGCAGCGTAGTCGGACTAGCGGGGGGGCCCGATACGCAGTATTTT. This encodes CSVVGLAGGPDTQYF.